This T cell receptor beta chain was sequenced for a study of shared clonotypes between healthy human individuals (TCRdb year 2020). Regarding the complete study: The cohort comprised a couple of women and a few men aged 18 to 49 years. To estimate repertoire size and how much clonotype sharing occurs between individuals, the study deeply sequenced the blood TCR repertoires of about five healthy adults. Libraries were prepared and TCR repertoires were sequenced by different laboratories using diverse techniques, in order to increase sequencing depth and limit assay-specific biases. Per donor, three plates each were used for CD4 naive and CD4 memory, two for CD8 naive, and one for CD8 memory. Per donor, leukapheresis produced somewhere between about 0.94 and 9.5 billion PBMCs.

For this clone: The antigen this receptor binds is unknown. Per-base qualities were not stored, and no clone one base away is much larger.

CD8 naive samples were obtained by positive selection for CCR7 among CD45RO-negative cells, yielding a CD45RA+CCR7+ population from which TemRA cells were excluded. Donors were healthy HIV-negative adults with no recently reported acute infections or vaccinations. Every donor was a Caucasian adult living in Nashville, Tennessee, USA. After blood collection by leukapheresis, PBMCs were isolated using Ficoll-Histopaque density gradient centrifugation and then cryopreserved in the vapor phase of liquid nitrogen. Analytical flow cytometry was used to check the purity and quantity of every magnetically sorted T cell population. Each sorted fraction had its genomic DNA isolated and then quantified by UV absorbance on a Nanodrop 2000c. Using the deep immunoSEQ assay, multiplex PCR amplified TCR CDR3 regions from genomic DNA. Genomic DNA extracted from each cell subset was distributed evenly over all wells of several immunoSEQ 96-well plates, and each plate served as one replicate. For sorted subsets, 150 to 250 ng genomic DNA, equal to approximately 30,000 T cell genomes, was loaded into each replicate PCR. Purified libraries were quantified with a Qubit 3.0 fluorometer, sized on a Bioanalyzer 2100, and re-quantified with the KAPA Library Quantification kit. Each immunoSEQ 96-well plate was sequenced on its own single-read 150-cycle Illumina NextSeq 550 flow cell. Per the authors' processing: Because only junctional sequences without quality scores were contained in the immunoSEQ output, filtering matching that applied to full-length reads could not be performed. Sequences were annotated with PyIR, a Python wrapper for IgBLAST v1.9, and V/J genes and CDR3 were assigned using IMGT germline references. Reads with weak V/J assignments (E-value above 1e-6), missing CDR3, stop codons, out-of-frame junctions, or ambiguous translated residues were removed. A V3J clonotype was defined by an identical inferred V gene, J gene, and CDR3 amino acid sequence. The percentage overlap between two repertoires was calculated by dividing the number of shared unique clonotypes by the size of the smaller repertoire. RTK rarefaction, the Chao1 estimator, and Recon v2.1 estimates of unobserved clonotypes were used to assess repertoire richness. For all TCRbeta clonotypes obtained by the gDNA method from a handful of donors, generation probabilities were computed with OLGA. Sourced from immuneACCESS, this table was stored by TCRdb with only in-frame sequences that have V and J called. A share of the clones is absent; for the studies checked, an unresolved V gene accounts for under half, and the remainder has no known explanation. V and J calls and clone size follow that table, whereas D and trimming were derived from the DNA. The table for this sample lists over 2,000,000 clones; 85% to 95% of them were counted only once. Together, the top ten hold around 1.7% of the sample.

What the research found in general, with its limitations: Sampling was restricted to blood, and TCR repertoires in tissue are likely to differ from TCR repertoires in blood. Estimated clonotype richness was generally larger for naive than for memory subsets. Even with the large sequencing depth, rarefaction of the sorted-subset datasets indicated that sequencing was incomplete. Pairwise subsampling led to the expectation that sequencing depth would affect the degree of clonotype sharing among donors. Clonotypes shared by all four sorted-subset donors showed higher generation probabilities than non-shared clonotypes. Because the study included a small number of donors, the genetic and exposure-history diversity represented was limited. Across a handful of donors, around 5% of naive CD4, approximately 4% of naive CD8, approximately 2.5% of memory CD4, and over 0.35% of memory CD8 clonotypes were shared.

Between the V and J ends, shortened by 8 bases and 5 bases respectively, the junction contains 15 bases. Based on the germline V gene, the CDR1 and CDR2 sequences are SNHLY and FYNNEI. Measured from the cysteine to the phenylalanine, the CDR3 is 13 residues long. The kept DNA is CDR3 alone, 39 bases in frame from the first base. This sequence was found in a young man in good health. Some clones in this sample may be carry-over from other donors' samples. Here the chain combines TRBV2 and TRBJ1-1, with an unclear D gene assignment. The sample consisted of naive CD8+ T cells from PBMCs. The cell subset or site tag for this specimen amounts to: CD45RA+CCR7+. The sequenced DNA: TGTGCCAGCCTTCTCCCGCCTAGTACTGAAGCTTTCTTT. Its amino acids are CASLLPPSTEAFF.